These 25 T cell receptor beta chains were sequenced from one sample in a study of T cells in Graves' hyperthyroidism and ophthalmopathy. RNA transcripts were the template for amplifying TCR beta CDR3 regions. HTBI primers were used for first-round RT-PCR of the TCR CDR3. A single record per CDR3 protein comes from TCRdb applying MiXCR to the multiplex PCR reads. Of about 400,000 distinct CDR3 sequences listed, approximately 13% are singletons. Sequenced material: blood. Receptors were obtained from a woman younger than 35 with Graves' hyperthyroidism.

This clonotype was seen repeatedly, ten times or more. This chain joins TRBV7-8 and TRBJ2-1; D is ambiguous. Trimming took 3 bases from V and 4 from J, leaving 7 bases between them. This CDR3 comprises 13 residues. Looked up from germline, CDR1 is SGHVS and CDR2 is FQNEAQ. In nucleotides, the CDR3 is TGTGCCAGCAGCTTGGACGCGTACAATGAGCAGTTCTTC. It is translated as CASSLDAYNEQFF.

This clonotype was observed a handful of times. The chain is built from TRBV14 and TRBJ2-7; 10 positions match TRBD1. The germline V gene encodes CDR1 SGHDN and CDR2 FVKESK. The ends lost 4 bases at V and 3 bases at J; junction bases unmatched: 12. The CDR3 has 17 amino acids. CDR3 region: CASSLGIDRGPFYEQYF. The DNA for the CDR3 is TGTGCCAGCAGCCTTGGGATCGACAGGGGGCCATTCTACGAGCAGTACTTC.

This clonotype has at least ten counts. The gene calls are TRBV20-1 and TRBJ2-5; 10 bases match TRBD2. The trim removed 2 bases at V and 0 bases at J, leaving 9 bases unmatched. Germline V gene data show CDR1 as DFQATT and CDR2 as SNEGSKA (reference sequence). The CDR3 consists of 17 residues. CDR3 DNA: TGCAGTGCTAGATGGCTAGCGGGGGCCGAGTACCAAGAGACCCAGTACTTC. The encoded protein is CSARWLAGAEYQETQYF.

Many counts were recorded for this clonotype. The rearrangement joins TRBV10-3 to TRBJ1-5; D is undetermined. Per the germline V gene, CDR1 is ENHRY and CDR2 is SYGVKD. This CDR3 is 13 amino acids long. Trimming cost V 5 bases and J 2 bases, with 7 bases left between them. The CDR3 DNA follows: TGTGCCATCAGTCCGGAAGGCAATCAGCCCCAGCATTTT. It is translated as CAISPEGNQPQHF.

This clonotype has at least ten counts. The V call is TRBV20-1, the J call TRBJ2-1; TRBD2 aligns across 7 bases. V shed 1 base and J 4 bases; nucleotides not matched to a gene: 7. This CDR3 has 15 amino acids. CDR1 is DFQATT and CDR2 is SNEGSKA in the germline V gene (reference sequence). Written as DNA, the CDR3 is TGCAGTGCTAGAGCGGCGACTAGCCCTTACAATGAGCAGTTCTTC. Translated: CSARAATSPYNEQFF.

In its sample, this clonotype was seen many times. J is TRBJ2-7 and V is TRBV27, with 10 positions matching TRBD1. J was trimmed by 3 bases and V by 5 bases; bases with no gene match: 4. Germline CDR1 reads MNHEY; CDR2 reads SMNVEV (reference sequence). CDR3 length equals 14 residues. The CDR3 nucleotides are TGTGCCAGCAGTCCCGGGACAGGGGTCTACGAGCAGTACTTC. It encodes CASSPGTGVYEQYF.

This clonotype was picked up many times. The chain carries TRBV20-1 and TRBJ2-7; TRBD1 matches at 9 bases. Per germline, CDR1 DFQATT and CDR2 SNEGSKA (reference sequence). The CDR3 has 14 residues. With V trimmed by 5 bases and J by 5 bases, 10 bases remained unmatched. The CDR3 DNA reads as TGCAGTGCTGAACCGACAGGGGGAGGGGACGAGCAGTACTTC. Encoded protein: CSAEPTGGGDEQYF.

V and J are TRBV6-1 and TRBJ1-4; tentatively, D is TRBD1 (5 bases). CDR1 is MNHNS and CDR2 is SASEGT in the germline V gene. V lost 10 bases, J lost 0 bases, and 15 bases lay in between. This CDR3 spans 15 amino acids. The CDR3 loop reads CATLRGLATNEKLFF. The CDR3 DNA sequence: TGTGCCACCTTGAGGGGTCTGGCAACTAATGAAAAACTGTTTTTT.

This clonotype was detected ten times or more. This chain connects TRBV7-2 to TRBJ2-5; no clear D gene. Germline CDR1 reads SGHTA; CDR2 reads FQGNSA. The ends were cut back, 5 bases at V and 4 bases at J, with 14 bases in the middle. The CDR3 has 14 residues. As DNA, the CDR3 is TGTGCCAGCAGCCCCCCCAACGGACGAGAGACCCAGTACTTC. Translated: CASSPPNGRETQYF.

This clonotype has only one observation. This CDR3 fails to terminate in the conserved phenylalanine or tryptophan, so it likely reflects a read error. The rearrangement links TRBV27 to TRBJ2-1; D ambiguous. This CDR3 contains 15 residues. Germline assignment: CDR1 MNHEY and CDR2 SMNVEV (reference sequence). The germline V and J ends were trimmed by 2 bases and 0 bases, with 8 bases remaining between them. CDR3 coding DNA: TGTGCCAGCAGTTTAGATCTGAGCTCCTACAATGAGCAGTTCTCC. This sequence encodes CASSLDLSSYNEQFS.

This clonotype has only a few counts. This chain joins TRBV5-8 and TRBJ2-1, with 7 nucleotides matching TRBD2. J was trimmed by 7 bases and V by 0 bases; bases with no gene match: 10. The germline V gene has CDR1 SGHTS and CDR2 YDEGEE. This CDR3 is 16 amino acids long. The CDR3 DNA reads as TGTGCCAGCAGCTTGGGTACGCCTCTGGGGGGGAATGAGCAGTTCTTC. Its translation: CASSLGTPLGGNEQFF.

This clonotype was seen many times. The rearrangement links TRBV20-1 to TRBJ2-7, with no clear D. Trimming pared 6 bases from V and 2 bases from J, leaving 2 bases between. The CDR3 sequence is 9 residues long. Germline V gene lookup returns CDR1 DFQATT and CDR2 SNEGSKA (reference sequence). The CDR3 is CSAAYEQYF. The CDR3 coding sequence is TGCAGTGCCGCCTACGAGCAGTACTTC.

The chain recombines TRBV4-1 with TRBJ2-1, with D perhaps TRBD2 (7 bases). The CDR3 has 15 residues. Germline V CDR1 and CDR2: MGHRA, YSYEKL. V lost 0 bases and J 5 bases, leaving 11 bases between the germline ends. CDR3 nucleotide sequence: TGCGCCAGCAGCCAAGATCGGGGGGCTCACAATGAGCAGTTCTTC. Protein product: CASSQDRGAHNEQFF.

This chain uses TRBV4-1 with TRBJ2-1; D perhaps matches TRBD2 (5 bases). Trimming removed 4 bases at V and 0 bases at J, with 13 bases between. Germline V gene data show CDR1 as MGHRA and CDR2 as YSYEKL. The CDR3 sequence is 16 residues long. As DNA, the CDR3 is TGCGCCAGCAGCCGCAAAGCGGCGCTCTCCTACAATGAGCAGTTCTTC. Encoded protein: CASSRKAALSYNEQFF.

The sample holds many counts of this clonotype. This rearrangement joins TRBV24-1 to TRBJ1-1; D remains unclear. The length of the CDR3 is 14 residues. V was cut by 4 bases and J by 5 bases, with 13 bases left in between. The germline V gene has CDR1 KGHDR and CDR2 SFDVKD. The CDR3, as DNA: TGTGCCACCAGTGACGACGGTGGAACAACTGAAGCTTTCTTT. Translation gives CATSDDGGTTEAFF.

In its sample, this clonotype was seen many times. The rearrangement links TRBV19 to TRBJ1-2; D call uncertain. This CDR3 has 14 amino acids. The V end lost 5 bases, the J end lost 2 bases, and 12 bases lay between the germline ends. Per germline, CDR1 LNHDA and CDR2 SQIVND (reference sequence). The CDR3 coding sequence is TGTGCCAGTAGTTTGGGTTCGGGCAACTATGGCTACACCTTC. Translated, it gives CASSLGSGNYGYTF.

The rearrangement links TRBV7-9 to TRBJ2-7; D is unresolved. V was trimmed by 5 bases and J by 3 bases, leaving 14 bases between them. CDR1 and CDR2 (germline): SEHNR, FQNEAQ (reference sequence). This CDR3 region has 14 residues. CDR3: CASSLDGGNYEQYF. CDR3 bases: TGTGCCAGCAGCCTGGACGGTGGCAACTACGAGCAGTACTTC.

In its sample, this clonotype was seen a few times. Here the CDR3 reads CASSPPGLGENTEAFF. The CDR3 region has the DNA TGTGCCAGCTCACCACCAGGGCTGGGGGAGAACACTGAAGCTTTCTTT. The chain is built from TRBV18 and TRBJ1-1, with D possibly matching TRBD1 (5 bases). Germline V lookup: CDR1 KGHSH, CDR2 LQKENI. V lost 0 bases and J 1 base, leaving 12 bases between the germline ends. The CDR3 covers 16 residues.

In the case of this clonotype: It may be a read error: a sequence one base away is much more abundant. This likely comes from a read error, as the CDR3 has no conserved phenylalanine or tryptophan at its end. The chain uses TRBV9 and TRBJ2-3, with a weak D call TRBD2 (6 bases). The CDR3 spans 14 residues. V lost 4 bases and J lost 2, with 11 bases in between. The germline CDR1 and CDR2 sequences are SGDLS and YYNGEE. The CDR3: CASSFSGDTDTQYS. In DNA form, the CDR3 reads TGTGCCAGCAGCTTTAGCGGAGACACAGATACGCAGTATTCT.

This clonotype was counted ten times or more. V and J are TRBV9 and TRBJ2-2, with D maybe TRBD2 (5 bases). The V end lost 3 bases, the J end lost 1 base, and 10 bases lay between the germline ends. Germline assignment: CDR1 SGDLS and CDR2 YYNGEE. The CDR3 contains 15 residues. The CDR3 sequence is CASSALSGNTGELFF. In DNA, the CDR3 is TGTGCCAGCAGCGCTCTGAGCGGGAACACCGGGGAGCTGTTTTTT.

This clonotype has ten or more counts. J is TRBJ2-7 and V is TRBV28, with TRBD2 matching 11 bases. The CDR3 loop spans 16 amino acids. V shed 8 bases and J 1 base; nucleotides not matched to a gene: 10. Per the germline V gene, CDR1 is MDHEN and CDR2 is SYDVKM. The CDR3 DNA follows: TGTGCCAGCGAAGGGACTAGCGGCTACCTATCCTACGAGCAGTACTTC. Protein sequence: CASEGTSGYLSYEQYF.

The gene calls are TRBV7-9 and TRBJ2-6; TRBD1 matches 9 bases. The CDR3 covers 19 residues. Per germline, CDR1 SEHNR and CDR2 FQNEAQ (reference sequence). V lost 5 bases and J lost 5; bases outside the gene matches: 16. The CDR3 coding sequence is TGTGCCAGCAGCCGCTCAGGGGGGACAGGGTTGATCTGGGCCAACGTCCTGACTTTC. Amino acids: CASSRSGGTGLIWANVLTF.

The sample holds many counts of this clonotype. Germline and junction disagree at one end, which may indicate a read error. This chain uses TRBV3-1 with TRBJ2-5; no definite D call. Germline loops: CDR1 LGHDT, CDR2 YNNKEL (reference sequence). The CDR3 totals 15 residues. The CDR3 spells CASSQVAGSGETQYF. CDR3 sequence (DNA): TGTGCCAGCAGTCAAGTCGCTGGCTCGGGTGAGACCCAGTACTTC.

The table lists this clonotype with many counts. This sequence joins TRBV28 and TRBJ1-5; TRBD1 agrees at 7 bases. Trimming at V came to 6 bases and at J to 0 bases, leaving 5 bases not matched to a gene. Germline V gene data show CDR1 as MDHEN and CDR2 as SYDVKM. The CDR3 is made up of 15 amino acids. The CDR3 DNA follows: TGTGCCAGCAGGGACAGGAGTTATAGCAATCAGCCCCAGCATTTT. Translating it yields CASRDRSYSNQPQHF.

This clonotype was detected ten times or more. The CDR3 here is CASSAGTSGTEAFF. DNA for the CDR3: TGTGCCAGCAGCGCCGGGACATCGGGCACTGAAGCTTTCTTT. The chain joins TRBV28 to TRBJ1-1; D is possibly TRBD1 (6 bases). Germline CDR1 is MDHEN and CDR2 is SYDVKM. The V and J ends lost 6 bases and 4 bases respectively, with 15 bases between them. CDR3 length: 14 amino acids.